These T cell receptor beta chains were read from a single sample in a study of T cells in Graves' hyperthyroidism and ophthalmopathy. TCRdb independently ran MiXCR on the multiplex PCR reads; one entry per CDR3 protein. The sample shows around 440,000 distinct CDR3 sequences, 15% to 19% of them seen only once. Sequencing input: blood. All receptors come from a woman between 18 and 30 years old with Graves' hyperthyroidism. Both conserved end residues are part of each CDR3. Fields, in order: D gene, J gene, V gene, clone size, CDR3 DNA, CDR3 protein. D genes are given only for firm matches. Clone size is not always given. Where it is, it says once, few, many or a class for expanded clones.

-	TRBJ2-3	TRBV9	few	TGTGCCAGCAGCGCATCGACAGGAGCCAGCACAGATACGCAGTATTTT	CASSASTGASTDTQYF
-	TRBJ1-5	TRBV7-2	few	TGTGCCAGCAGCTTAGATGGGACACTACAGCCCCAGCATTTT	CASSLDGTLQPQHF
TRBD1	TRBJ2-5	TRBV20-1	many	TGCAGTGCTGTCAAGACAGGGGATTATACCCAGTACTTC	CSAVKTGDYTQYF
TRBD2	TRBJ2-5	TRBV28	many	TGTGCCAGCCTGTTAGCGGGAGGAAAGACCCAGTACTTC	CASLLAGGKTQYF
-	TRBJ1-1	TRBV29-1	-	TGCAGCGCGCCGACTGTGGGCCGAGTGAACACTGAAGCTTTCTTT	CSAPTVGRVNTEAFF
-	TRBJ2-7	TRBV29-1	few	TGCAGCGTTCGGTCCAGGGTTGGCTACGAGCAGTACTTC	CSVRSRVGYEQYF
TRBD1	TRBJ2-6	TRBV13	many	TGTGCCAGCAGCTTCAGACAGGGAACAGGGGCCAACGTCCTGACTTTC	CASSFRQGTGANVLTF
-	TRBJ2-7	TRBV4-3	few	TGCGCCAGCAGCCAAGTTTACCCAGGGCTCTCCTACGAGCAGTACTTC	CASSQVYPGLSYEQYF
TRBD1	TRBJ1-2	TRBV4-3	-	TGCGCCAGCAGCCAAAGACAGGGGTCACTAGCTAACTATGGCTACACCTTC	CASSQRQGSLANYGYTF
TRBD1	TRBJ1-2	TRBV20-1	-	TGCAGTGCTTTCCAGGGGGGATATGGCTACACCTTC	CSAFQGGYGYTF
-	TRBJ2-2	TRBV18	-	TGTGCCAGCTCACCACCAGTCCTGAACACCGGGGAGCTGTTTTTT	CASSPPVLNTGELFF
-	TRBJ1-3	TRBV6-6	many	TGTGCCAGCAGTTACTCGTCAGGGTCTGGAAACACCATATATTTT	CASSYSSGSGNTIYF
-	TRBJ2-1	TRBV24-1	many	TGTGCCACCAGTGATGTCGCGGGGACCAGCAATGAGCAGTTCTTC	CATSDVAGTSNEQFF
TRBD2	TRBJ2-3	TRBV28	few	TGTGCCAGCAAAACTAGCGGGAGTTTTAATACGCAGTATTTT	CASKTSGSFNTQYF
-	TRBJ2-2	TRBV11-2	many	TGTGCCAGCAGCCTGCAAGCCAACACCGGGGAGCTGTTTTTT	CASSLQANTGELFF
-	TRBJ1-2	TRBV20-1	many	TGCAGTGCTGAACAGGTCCTCTATGGCTACACCTTC	CSAEQVLYGYTF
TRBD2	TRBJ2-7	TRBV20-1	many	TGCAGTGCTATGGTGCTAGCGGGGTACGAGCAGTACTTC	CSAMVLAGYEQYF